This T cell receptor (beta chain) derives from a study of T cell responses to AZD1222 COVID-19 vaccine. Profiling relied on immunoSEQ multiplex PCR, and the TCRdb table lists in-frame clones only, not all of them. The profile shows about 180,000 clones, 70% to 90% of them singletons. This CDR3 comprises 15 residues. The V end was cut by 4 bases, the J end by 4 bases, with 15 bases between. Germline CDR1 reads SGHDT; CDR2 reads YYEEEE. Source: peripheral blood, taken 28 days after the second AZD1222 dose. The chain combines TRBV5-6 with TRBJ1-5; D might be TRBD1 (6 bases). This TCR was sampled from an adult who received the AZD1222 COVID-19 vaccine. CDR3 protein: CASSPQGTNNQPQHF. CDR3 bases: TGTGCCAGCAGCCCACAGGGTACGAATAATCAGCCCCAGCATTTT.